These 26 T cell receptor beta chains came from one sample sequenced in a study of regulatory T cells in long-lasting Graves disease. Time point denoted: persistent/refractory GD, antithyroid drugs over 5 years with positive TRAb. The TCR library was made from RNA extracted from PBMCs. According to the study, TCR beta libraries were built with iRepertoire HTBI primers and CDR3-region Arm-PCR. TCRdb re-analysed the multiplex PCR reads in MiXCR, keeping a single row per CDR3 protein. The table lists about 470,000 distinct CDR3 sequences, around 21% of them singletons, with approximately 8% in the top ten. Here the sequenced sample was peripheral blood mononuclear cells (PBMCs), taken when the disease was refractory, from a patient treated with antithyroid drugs. The receptors were sampled from a female donor with Graves disease.

This clonotype was seen many times. The V and J genes are TRBV28 and TRBJ1-1, with D perhaps TRBD1 (6 bases). Looked up from germline, CDR1 is MDHEN and CDR2 is SYDVKM. CDR3 length: 16 amino acids. V shed 2 bases and J shed 5 bases, with 18 bases lying between them. Here the CDR3 reads CASSLVSRPQGTEAFF. The CDR3 nucleotides are TGTGCCAGCAGTTTAGTGTCGCGACCGCAGGGGACTGAAGCTTTCTTT.

This chain joins TRBV20-1 and TRBJ2-7; D may be TRBD2 (6 bases). Germline V gene data show CDR1 as DFQATT and CDR2 as SNEGSKA (reference sequence). The CDR3 is made up of 13 amino acids. Trimming stripped 6 bases from V and 6 bases from J, with 18 bases between. The CDR3 sequence is CSAFRGGSVEQYF. CDR3 DNA sequence: TGCAGTGCCTTTCGCGGAGGGAGTGTCGAGCAGTACTTC.

Only a few counts were recorded for this clonotype. This sequence joins TRBV6-2 or TRBV6-3 and TRBJ2-7; D unclear. The V gene's germline CDR1 is MNHEY and CDR2 SVGEGT. CDR3 length: 11 residues. Trimming stripped 7 bases from V and 2 bases from J, with 6 bases between. This chain's CDR3 is CASMGTYEQYF. The CDR3 nucleotides are TGTGCCAGCATGGGGACCTACGAGCAGTACTTC.

As for this clonotype: One end of the junction fails to match germline, which may point to a read error. The chain combines TRBV5-8 with TRBJ2-5; the D gene is possibly TRBD1 (5 bases). This CDR3 spans 14 amino acids. CDR1 is SGHTS, CDR2 YDEGEE, per germline. The CDR3 DNA reads TGTGCCAGCAGCTTGCGTCAGGGATCGGAGACCCATTACTTC. It codes for CASSLRQGSETHYF.

The chain uses TRBV29-1 and TRBJ2-3; TRBD1 matches 10 bases. V was pared by 4 bases and J by 8 bases, with 9 bases of the junction left unmatched. Germline CDR1 SQVTM, CDR2 ANQGSEA. The CDR3 loop spans 14 amino acids. CDR3 region: CSVVGQGDGGTQYF. The DNA of the CDR3 is TGCAGCGTTGTTGGACAGGGGGACGGTGGTACGCAGTATTTT.

This clonotype was counted many times. The chain employs TRBV7-2 and TRBJ2-5; 10 nucleotides align to TRBD2. The CDR3 has 15 residues. CDR1 and CDR2 from the germline V gene are SGHTA and FQGNSA. After removal of 5 bases from V and 2 bases from J, the junction contained 5 bases not matched to a gene. This CDR3 is CASSRPTSGQETQYF. For the CDR3, the DNA is TGTGCCAGCAGCCGCCCGACTAGCGGGCAAGAGACCCAGTACTTC.

The V and J genes are TRBV7-3 and TRBJ2-2; 9 bases match TRBD2. After removal of 5 bases from V and 5 bases from J, the junction contained 12 bases not matched to a gene. Germline CDR1 reads SGHTA; CDR2 reads FQGTGA. The length of the CDR3 is 17 residues. Written as DNA, the CDR3 is TGTGCCAGCAGCCCCTCCGGGACTAGCAGGAGAACCGGGGAGCTGTTTTTT. Its protein is CASSPSGTSRRTGELFF. Filled out from reference TRBV7-3 and TRBJ2-2, the complete variable domain reads GAGVSQTPSNKVTEKGKYVELRCDPISGHTALYWYRQSLGQGPEFLIYFQGTGAADDSGLPNDRFFAVRPEGSVSTLKIQRTERGDSAVYLCASSPSGTSRRTGELFFGEGSRLTVL.

About this clonotype: A read error may produce the germline difference seen at one junction end. The chain carries TRBV28 and TRBJ1-1; D perhaps matches TRBD1 (5 bases). This CDR3 comprises 13 residues. CDR1 and CDR2 from the germline V gene are MDHEN and SYDVKM. CDR3 nucleotides: TGTGCCGGCAGTTTTGGGGGGAACACTGAAGCTTTCTTT. Amino acid sequence: CAGSFGGNTEAFF.

This clonotype was recorded many times. The chain combines TRBV11-2 with TRBJ2-7, with D perhaps matching TRBD1 or TRBD2 (5 bases each). Germline assignment: CDR1 SGHAT and CDR2 FQNNGV. The CDR3 has 13 residues. V was clipped by 3 bases and J by 9 bases, with 15 bases between them. The CDR3 sequence is CASSFGTVVGQYF. In DNA form, the CDR3 reads TGTGCCAGCAGCTTCGGGACGGTCGTCGGGCAGTACTTC.

The chain links TRBV30 to TRBJ2-1; D possibly corresponds to TRBD2 (6 bases). This CDR3 comprises 14 residues. Per the germline V gene, CDR1 is GTSNPN and CDR2 is SVGIG (reference sequence). The ends were cut back, 2 bases at V and 3 bases at J, with 11 bases in the middle. CDR3 region: CAWSLEGIYNEQFF. The CDR3 DNA reads as TGTGCCTGGAGTTTGGAGGGGATCTACAATGAGCAGTTCTTC.

The sample holds many counts of this clonotype. The rearrangement uses TRBV6-1 and TRBJ1-1; D possibly corresponds to TRBD1 (6 bases). The length of the CDR3 is 14 residues. V lost 7 bases, J lost 3 bases, and 15 bases lay in between. Germline CDR1 is MNHNS and CDR2 is SASEGT. CDR3 DNA sequence: TGTGCCAGCATTTCATCGGGGGGCTACACTGAAGCTTTCTTT. Translated: CASISSGGYTEAFF.

This clonotype occurred many times. The rearrangement joins TRBV6-1 to TRBJ1-1; D not resolved. CDR1 MNHNS and CDR2 SASEGT come from the germline V gene. The CDR3 loop spans 12 amino acids. V shed 6 bases and J shed 5 bases, with 10 bases lying between them. Here the CDR3 DNA reads TGTGCCAGCAGCAAACTAGGTACTGAAGCTTTCTTT. Translating it yields CASSKLGTEAFF.

This clonotype has only one observation. The V call is TRBV5-6, the J call TRBJ2-2, with unresolved D. CDR1 and CDR2 from the germline V gene are SGHDT and YYEEEE. The V gene lost 6 bases and the J gene lost 7 bases, with 19 bases spanning the gap. There are 15 residues in the CDR3. The CDR3 nucleotides read TGTGCCAGCACCCCACGGGCAGCCTTCGACGGGGAGCTGTTTTTT. It encodes CASTPRAAFDGELFF.

This clonotype occurred many times. The J gene is TRBJ1-5, the V gene TRBV28; no clear D. Germline V gene sequence: CDR1 MDHEN, CDR2 SYDVKM. V shed 10 bases and J shed 0 bases, with 10 bases lying between them. The CDR3 has 13 residues. In DNA form, the CDR3 reads TGTGCCACCGACAAGTATAGCAATCAGCCCCAGCATTTT. It codes for CATDKYSNQPQHF.

Of note for this clonotype: This sequence may be a read error, since a much larger clone differs from it by one base. The gene calls are TRBV29-1 and TRBJ2-7; TRBD2 matches 11 bases. J was trimmed by 3 bases and V by 1 base; bases with no gene match: 17. The CDR3 runs 19 residues. CDR1 and CDR2 from the germline V gene are SQVTM and ANQGSEA. For the CDR3, the DNA is TGCAGCGTTGAAGTCGAGACTAGCGGGAAGGCCTCAGACAACTACGAGCAGTACTTC. This codes for CSVEVETSGKASDNYEQYF.

The sample holds many counts of this clonotype. The rearrangement uses TRBV6-5 and TRBJ1-1; D call uncertain. Trimming pared 0 bases from V and 5 bases from J, leaving 7 bases between. CDR3 size: 13 residues. Germline V gene lookup returns CDR1 MNHEY and CDR2 SVGAGI. DNA for the CDR3: TGTGCCAGCAGTTACTCAAAAGGAACTGAAGCTTTCTTT. Its translation is CASSYSKGTEAFF.

The rearrangement uses TRBV13 and TRBJ2-1, with TRBD2 identical over 9 bases. Germline-derived CDR1 and CDR2 are PRHDT and FYEKMQ (reference sequence). The CDR3 spans 15 residues. After removal of 5 bases from V and 6 bases from J, the junction contained 8 bases not matched to a gene. The CDR3 is CASSTAGGPINEQFF. The CDR3 DNA is TGTGCCAGCAGCACAGCGGGAGGTCCTATCAATGAGCAGTTCTTC.

This sequence joins TRBV27 and TRBJ2-1; the D is unclear. This CDR3 spans 15 amino acids. Germline CDR1 reads MNHEY; CDR2 reads SMNVEV (reference sequence). Trimming cost V 6 bases and J 1 base, with 13 bases left between them. Written as DNA, the CDR3 is TGTGCCAGCAGCTATGACTTATATTCCTACAATGAGCAGTTCTTC. Protein product: CASSYDLYSYNEQFF.

This clonotype was picked up many times. The chain employs TRBV15 and TRBJ2-5; perhaps TRBD2 as D (6 bases). CDR3 length: 15 residues. Germline-derived CDR1 and CDR2 are LNHNV and YYDKDF (reference sequence). V was trimmed by 0 bases and J by 4 bases, leaving 12 bases between them. The CDR3 reads CATSRDPLARETQYF. The CDR3 coding sequence is TGTGCCACCAGCAGAGATCCCCTAGCGCGAGAGACCCAGTACTTC.

This clonotype was observed many times. The chain has TRBV5-1 and TRBJ1-1; no definite D call. The ends were cut back, 6 bases at V and 0 bases at J, with 15 bases in the middle. CDR3 length: 15 amino acids. Germline CDR1 reads SGHRS; CDR2 reads YFSETQ. The CDR3 sequence is CASTPYDPMNTEAFF. The CDR3 DNA reads TGCGCCAGCACCCCCTATGACCCCATGAACACTGAAGCTTTCTTT.

This clonotype was counted a few times. V is TRBV6-1 and J is TRBJ2-7; D is perhaps TRBD1 or TRBD2 (5 bases each). The germline V gene has CDR1 MNHNS and CDR2 SASEGT. The germline V and J ends were trimmed by 9 bases and 2 bases, with 14 bases remaining between them. The CDR3 length is 13 residues. The CDR3 here is CASRDGMAYEQYF. As DNA, the CDR3 is TGTGCCAGTCGGGACGGGATGGCCTACGAGCAGTACTTC.

The chain recombines TRBV6-2 or TRBV6-3 with TRBJ2-3, with D possibly being TRBD1 (5 bases). Germline values: CDR1 MNHEY, CDR2 SVGEGT. This CDR3 is built from 16 residues. V lost 2 bases and J 3 bases, leaving 15 bases between the germline ends. In DNA, the CDR3 is TGTGCCAGCAGTTACGGCCGCCAGGGTGGAACAGATACGCAGTATTTT. It specifies CASSYGRQGGTDTQYF.

This clonotype was found many times. The chain uses TRBV18 and TRBJ1-6; 9 bases map to TRBD1. The CDR3 totals 15 residues. Germline loops: CDR1 KGHSH, CDR2 LQKENI. V lost 4 bases and J lost 7; bases outside the gene matches: 5. CDR3 loop: CASSLGTGWNSPLHF. Here the CDR3 DNA reads TGTGCCAGCTCACTCGGGACAGGGTGGAATTCACCCCTCCACTTT.

Notes on this clonotype: A much larger clone lies one base from this, so it may be a read error. The chain uses TRBV29-1 and TRBJ1-1; D is uncertain. The CDR3 runs to 14 residues. Trimming cost V 5 bases and J 0 bases, with 13 bases left between them. Germline values: CDR1 SQVTM, CDR2 ANQGSEA. This CDR3 reads CSVTIGRMNTEAFF. The CDR3 coding sequence is TGCAGCGTTACTATCGGACGGATGAACACTGAAGCTTTCTTT.

The CDR3 bases are TGTGCCAGCAGCTTAGGCCATTCGAACACCGGGGAGCTGTTTTTT. It is translated as CASSLGHSNTGELFF. The chain has TRBV13 and TRBJ2-2, with D unresolved. Germline values: CDR1 PRHDT, CDR2 FYEKMQ (reference sequence). The CDR3 spans 15 residues. The V end was cut by 0 bases, the J end by 0 bases, with 5 bases between.

This clonotype was seen more than once but under ten times. This chain uses TRBV3-1 with TRBJ1-2, with D maybe TRBD1 (5 bases). The CDR3 runs 13 residues. CDR1 and CDR2 from the germline V gene are LGHDT and YNNKEL (reference sequence). V lost 1 base to trimming and J lost 10 bases, with 13 bases between them. CDR3: CASSQVGVVDYTF. In nucleotides, the CDR3 is TGTGCCAGCAGCCAAGTGGGGGTAGTTGACTACACCTTC.